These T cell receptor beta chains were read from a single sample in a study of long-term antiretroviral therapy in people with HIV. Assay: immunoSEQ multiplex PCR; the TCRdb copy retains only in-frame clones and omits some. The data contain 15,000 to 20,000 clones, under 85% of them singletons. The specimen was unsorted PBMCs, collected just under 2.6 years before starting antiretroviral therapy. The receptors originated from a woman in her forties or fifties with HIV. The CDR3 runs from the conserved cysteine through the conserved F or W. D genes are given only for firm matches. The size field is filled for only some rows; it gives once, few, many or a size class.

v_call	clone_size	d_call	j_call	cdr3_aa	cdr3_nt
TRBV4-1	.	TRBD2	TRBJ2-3	CASSHRPNRGVSTDTQYF	TGCGCCAGCAGCCACCGCCCTAACCGGGGGGTTAGCACAGATACGCAGTATTTT
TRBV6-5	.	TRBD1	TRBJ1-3	CASSDRGFGGNTIYF	TGTGCCAGCAGCGACAGGGGGTTTGGAGGAAACACCATATATTTT
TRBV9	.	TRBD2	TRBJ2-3	CASSVATGGGGTTDTQYF	TGTGCCAGCAGCGTAGCTACGGGGGGCGGGGGGACCACAGATACGCAGTATTTT
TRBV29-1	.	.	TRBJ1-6	CSVVVGSGNSPLHF	TGCAGCGTTGTGGTCGGGTCGGGTAATTCACCCCTCCACTTT
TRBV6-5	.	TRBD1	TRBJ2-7	CASSYSNRGSYEQYF	TGTGCCAGCAGTTACTCGAACAGGGGGTCCTACGAGCAGTACTTC
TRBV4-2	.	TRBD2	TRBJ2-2	CASNLASGGGELFF	TGTGCCAGCAATTTGGCTAGCGGTGGCGGGGAGCTGTTTTTT
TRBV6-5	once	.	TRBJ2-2	CASSSSTYTGELFF	TGTGCCAGCAGCTCCTCCACATACACCGGGGAGCTGTTTTTT
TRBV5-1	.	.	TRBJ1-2	CASSLTDGRVYGYTF	TGCGCCAGCAGCTTAACGGACGGTAGGGTCTATGGCTACACCTTC
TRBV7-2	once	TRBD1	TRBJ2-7	CASSPKRDSYEQYF	TGTGCCAGCAGCCCTAAACGGGACAGCTACGAGCAGTACTTC
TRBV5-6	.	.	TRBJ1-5	CASSPGPSLQPQHF	TGTGCCAGCAGCCCGGGGCCGTCCCTCCAGCCCCAGCATTTT
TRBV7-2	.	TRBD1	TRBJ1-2	CASSSDRVGYTF	TGTGCCAGCAGCTCCGACAGGGTCGGCTACACCTTC
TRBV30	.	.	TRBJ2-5	CAWSRLPSKHF	TGTGCCTGGAGTCGGCTTCCTAGCAAACACTTC
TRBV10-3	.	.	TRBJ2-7	CAISGEGSSTEQYF	TGTGCCATCAGTGGAGAGGGGAGTTCGACCGAGCAGTACTTC
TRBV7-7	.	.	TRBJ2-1	CASSPKWANEQFF	TGTGCCAGCAGCCCAAAATGGGCGAATGAGCAGTTCTTC
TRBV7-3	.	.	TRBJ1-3	CASSLSGSGNTIYF	TGTGCCAGCAGCTTATCAGGGTCTGGAAACACCATATATTTT